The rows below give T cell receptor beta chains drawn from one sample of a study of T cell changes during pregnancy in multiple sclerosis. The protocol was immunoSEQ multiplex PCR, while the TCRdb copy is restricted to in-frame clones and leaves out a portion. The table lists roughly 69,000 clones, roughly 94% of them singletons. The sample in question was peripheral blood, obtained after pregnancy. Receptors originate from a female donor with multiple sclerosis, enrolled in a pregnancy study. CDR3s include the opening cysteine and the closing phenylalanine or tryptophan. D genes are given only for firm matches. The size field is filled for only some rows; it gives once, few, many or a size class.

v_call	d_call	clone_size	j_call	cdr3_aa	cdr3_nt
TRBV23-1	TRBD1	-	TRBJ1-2	CASRTTGARYTF	TGCGCCAGCAGGACTACAGGGGCGCGCTACACCTTC
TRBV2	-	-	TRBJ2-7	CASSVGRREQYF	TGTGCCAGCAGTGTTGGGAGGCGCGAGCAGTACTTC
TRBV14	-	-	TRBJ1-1	CASSRTGLMNTEAFF	TGTGCCAGCAGCCGGACGGGACTCATGAACACTGAAGCTTTCTTT
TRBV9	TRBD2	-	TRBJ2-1	CASSAGTSDHNEQFF	TGTGCCAGCAGCGCCGGGACTAGCGACCACAATGAGCAGTTCTTC
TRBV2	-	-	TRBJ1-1	CASTLHGNTEAFF	TGTGCCAGCACCTTACATGGGAACACTGAAGCTTTCTTT
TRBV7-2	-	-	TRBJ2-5	CASSLWGPSGVEETQYF	TGTGCCAGCAGCTTATGGGGCCCCTCGGGGGTCGAAGAGACCCAGTACTTC
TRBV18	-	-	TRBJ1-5	CASSPPGDSNQPQHF	TGTGCCAGCTCACCACCGGGAGATAGCAATCAGCCCCAGCATTTT
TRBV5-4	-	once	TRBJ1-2	CASSRDGYYGYTF	TGTGCCAGCAGCCGCGACGGGTACTATGGCTACACCTTC
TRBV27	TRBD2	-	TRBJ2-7	CASSSPGVRLLAVPYEQYF	TGTGCCAGCAGTTCCCCGGGTGTTCGTCTTCTAGCGGTCCCCTACGAGCAGTACTTC
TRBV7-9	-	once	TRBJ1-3	CASSLSGTGNTIYF	TGTGCCAGCAGCTTATCCGGGACTGGAAACACCATATATTTT
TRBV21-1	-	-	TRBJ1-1	CASSKDLRGENTEAFF	TGTGCCAGCAGCAAAGATTTACGGGGGGAAAACACTGAAGCTTTCTTT
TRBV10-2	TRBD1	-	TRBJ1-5	CASRSTGGRGTSNQPQHF	TGCGCCAGCAGAAGCACAGGGGGCAGGGGGACGAGCAATCAGCCCCAGCATTTT
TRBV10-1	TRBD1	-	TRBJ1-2	CASSAGGGYGYTF	TGCGCCAGCAGTGCAGGGGGCGGCTATGGCTACACCTTC
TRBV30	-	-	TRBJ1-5	CAWGGPGDYNQPQHF	TGTGCCTGGGGGGGTCCCGGGGACTACAATCAGCCCCAGCATTTT
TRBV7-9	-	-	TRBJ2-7	CASSLGGTSTYEQYF	TGTGCCAGCAGCTTAGGGGGGACTTCGACCTACGAGCAGTACTTC
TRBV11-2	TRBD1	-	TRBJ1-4	CASSLEQGGKLFF	TGTGCCAGCAGCTTGGAACAGGGGGGAAAACTGTTTTTT
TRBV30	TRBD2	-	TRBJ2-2	CAWSLAGAGELFF	TGTGCCTGGAGTCTAGCGGGAGCCGGGGAGCTGTTTTTT
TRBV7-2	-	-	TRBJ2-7	CASSLPGEWQYF	TGTGCCAGCAGCCTCCCGGGAGAGTGGCAGTACTTC
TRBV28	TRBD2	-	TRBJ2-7	CASRFGTSGSRYEQYF	TGTGCCAGCAGATTCGGGACTAGCGGGAGTAGGTACGAGCAGTACTTC
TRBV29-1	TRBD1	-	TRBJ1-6	CSVADRGQSPLHF	TGCAGCGTTGCGGACAGGGGGCAATCACCCCTCCACTTT
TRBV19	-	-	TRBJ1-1	CASSMSQGTRMNTEAFF	TGTGCCAGTAGTATGAGTCAGGGGACGAGGATGAACACTGAAGCTTTCTTT
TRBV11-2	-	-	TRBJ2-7	CASSLVEGVEQYF	TGTGCCAGCAGCTTAGTGGAAGGGGTCGAGCAGTACTTC
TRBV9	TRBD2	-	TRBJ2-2	CASSVGLGGLAGRTGELFF	TGTGCCAGCAGCGTAGGTTTGGGGGGGCTAGCGGGACGGACCGGGGAGCTGTTTTTT
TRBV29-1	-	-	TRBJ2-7	CSVNRDGYEQYF	TGCAGCGTAAACAGGGACGGCTACGAGCAGTACTTC
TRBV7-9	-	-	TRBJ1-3	CASSSQSFGNTIYF	TGTGCCAGCAGCTCACAGTCCTTTGGAAACACCATATATTTT
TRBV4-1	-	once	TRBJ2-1	CASSQEPGGNEQFF	TGCGCCAGCAGCCAAGAACCAGGGGGGAATGAGCAGTTCTTC
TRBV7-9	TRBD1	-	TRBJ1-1	CASSLRQGASTVAFF	TGTGCCAGCAGCCTCCGACAGGGGGCGAGTACGGTGGCTTTCTTT